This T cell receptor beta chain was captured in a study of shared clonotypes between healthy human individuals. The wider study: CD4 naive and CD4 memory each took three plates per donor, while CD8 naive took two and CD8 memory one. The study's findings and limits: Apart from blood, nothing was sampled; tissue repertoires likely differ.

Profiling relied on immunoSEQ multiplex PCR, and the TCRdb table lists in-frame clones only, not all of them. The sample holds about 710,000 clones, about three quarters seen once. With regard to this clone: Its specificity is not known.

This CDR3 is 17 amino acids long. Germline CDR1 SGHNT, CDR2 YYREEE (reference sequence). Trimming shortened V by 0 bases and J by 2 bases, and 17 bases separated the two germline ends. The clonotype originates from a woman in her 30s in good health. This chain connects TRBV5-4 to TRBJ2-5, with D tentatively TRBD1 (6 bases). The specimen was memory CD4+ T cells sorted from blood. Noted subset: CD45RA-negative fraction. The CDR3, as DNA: TGTGCCAGCAGCTTGGATCTCTGGGGGCTTGGGCAAGAGACCCAGTACTTC. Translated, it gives CASSLDLWGLGQETQYF.